This T cell receptor beta chain was sequenced for a study of Graves' ophthalmopathy and Graves' hyperthyroidism. Study-level results: Appearing in blood as well were most expanded thyroid clonotypes above 0.001 frequency.

Hyperthyroidism was new, under 2 months, in patients aged 18 to 65. TCR beta CDR3 regions were amplified from RNA transcripts. HTBI-primed RT-PCR formed the first round, and a multiplex PCR formed the second. A single record per CDR3 protein comes from TCRdb applying MiXCR to the multiplex PCR reads. The sample contains around 520,000 distinct CDR3 sequences, 35% to 45% of which appear only once. Remarks on this clonotype: What it recognizes is unknown.

Sample: peripheral blood or thyroid tissue (not recorded which). This sequence originates from an adult man with Graves' hyperthyroidism.

CDR3 sequence (DNA): TGCAGCGTTGGGACAGGGGGCACCTATGGCTACACCTTC. It specifies CSVGTGGTYGYTF. The V gene is TRBV29-1, the J gene TRBJ1-2, with 11 bases matching TRBD1. V was clipped by 4 bases and J by 4 bases; unmatched bases: 2. This CDR3 spans 13 amino acids. The V gene's germline CDR1 is SQVTM and CDR2 ANQGSEA.